A selection of T cell receptor beta chains follows, all from one sample in a study of prognosis after radiotherapy for stage I lung cancer. In TCRdb, the multiplex PCR reads were re-called with MiXCR into one record per CDR3 protein. In the table there are around 23,000 distinct CDR3 sequences, 43% of which are singletons. This specimen was PBMCs, taken before or after stereotactic body radiation therapy (not recorded which). All receptors come from a donor over 45 with non-small cell lung cancer. CDR3s include the opening cysteine and the closing phenylalanine or tryptophan.

v_gene	j_gene	CDR3aa
TRBV7-7	TRBJ2-7	CASSLEQGSYEQYF
TRBV11-3	TRBJ2-7	CASSPGTNTYEQYF
TRBV7-9	TRBJ2-1	CASSPSGRANNEQFF
TRBV2	TRBJ1-6	CASIQTPGTVGSTLHF
TRBV6-2/TRBV6-3	TRBJ1-5	CASSCQGRQPQHF
TRBV12-3/TRBV12-4	TRBJ2-6	CASSFDRILSGANVLTF
TRBV2	TRBJ2-5	CASSEYYQETQYF
TRBV20-1	TRBJ2-1	CSATGQGDEQFF
TRBV13	TRBJ1-2	CASVVGPGFGYTF
TRBV19	TRBJ2-7	CASSIGGQGYEHYF
TRBV30	TRBJ1-1	CAWIGNTEAFF
TRBV19	TRBJ2-5	CASSNLQGGQETQYF
TRBV5-1	TRBJ2-2	CASSRGQANTGELFF
TRBV25-1	TRBJ1-2	CASSEAGITSNYGYTF
TRBV11-3	TRBJ2-7	CASSSLPGLAGGLSSYEQYF
TRBV12-3/TRBV12-4	TRBJ2-2	CASTPQHYTGELFF
TRBV6-1	TRBJ1-5	CASRGAQTNQPQHF
TRBV29-1	TRBJ1-2	CSGGDTHYGYTF
TRBV19	TRBJ2-5	CASSMSDRAQETQYF